The rows below give T cell receptor beta chains drawn from one sample of a study of T cell responses to AZD1222 COVID-19 vaccine. TCRdb's table, derived via immunoSEQ multiplex PCR, lists solely in-frame clones and lacks some. The sample has some 89,000 clones; roughly nine tenths are singletons. Source: peripheral blood, taken on day 0 of AZD1222 vaccination. Receptors originate from an adult in good health. Both conserved end residues are part of each CDR3. The D gene is left open where the match is weak. Clone size is given for some rows only: seen once, a few or many times, or a class if the clone is expanded.

J gene: TRBJ1-1
V gene: TRBV2
clone size: .
D gene: .
CDR3 DNA: TGTGCCAGCAGGGAAAGATTGAACACTGAAGCTTTCTTT
CDR3 protein: CASRERLNTEAFF

J gene: TRBJ1-2
V gene: TRBV12-3/TRBV12-4
clone size: once
D gene: .
CDR3 DNA: TGTGCCAGCAGTTTAGGACATCACTATGGCTACACCTTC
CDR3 protein: CASSLGHHYGYTF

J gene: TRBJ1-1
V gene: TRBV19
clone size: .
D gene: .
CDR3 DNA: TGTGCCAGTAGCCCCAGGGGTCTTTTGAACACTGAAGCTTTCTTT
CDR3 protein: CASSPRGLLNTEAFF

J gene: TRBJ1-3
V gene: TRBV30
clone size: .
D gene: .
CDR3 DNA: TGTGCCTGGAGTGTAGGTGCTTCTGGAAACACCATATATTTT
CDR3 protein: CAWSVGASGNTIYF

J gene: TRBJ2-1
V gene: TRBV15
clone size: once
D gene: TRBD2
CDR3 DNA: TGTGCCACACGGGAGGACAATGAGCAGTTCTTC
CDR3 protein: CATREDNEQFF

J gene: TRBJ1-1
V gene: TRBV7-2
clone size: .
D gene: .
CDR3 DNA: TGTGCCAGCAGTCCAATCCAGGGAACTAACACTGAAGCTTTCTTT
CDR3 protein: CASSPIQGTNTEAFF

J gene: TRBJ1-6
V gene: TRBV5-1
clone size: .
D gene: .
CDR3 DNA: TGCGCCAGCAGCTTGGGATACGACACTTTAAATTCACCCCTCCACTTT
CDR3 protein: CASSLGYDTLNSPLHF

J gene: TRBJ1-2
V gene: TRBV6-6
clone size: .
D gene: .
CDR3 DNA: TGTGCCAGCAGTGCCGACAGCTATGGCTACACCTTC
CDR3 protein: CASSADSYGYTF

J gene: TRBJ1-1
V gene: TRBV4-3
clone size: .
D gene: .
CDR3 DNA: TGCGCCAGCAGCCAAGATAGGTGGAACACTGAAGCTTTCTTT
CDR3 protein: CASSQDRWNTEAFF

J gene: TRBJ1-3
V gene: TRBV6-1
clone size: .
D gene: TRBD1
CDR3 DNA: TGTGCCAGCAGTGATTACAGGGGCTCTGGAAACACCATATATTTT
CDR3 protein: CASSDYRGSGNTIYF

J gene: TRBJ2-1
V gene: TRBV4-2
clone size: .
D gene: .
CDR3 DNA: TGTGCCAGCAGCCAAGATAGAGACGGTAGAAATGAGCAGTTCTTC
CDR3 protein: CASSQDRDGRNEQFF

J gene: TRBJ1-5
V gene: TRBV11-2
clone size: once
D gene: TRBD1
CDR3 DNA: TGTGCCAGCAGCCCGGACAGGGGTCAGCCCCAGCATTTT
CDR3 protein: CASSPDRGQPQHF

J gene: TRBJ1-5
V gene: TRBV11-2
clone size: .
D gene: .
CDR3 DNA: TGTGCCAGCAGCTTAGGCAATTTCAATCAGCCCCAGCATTTT
CDR3 protein: CASSLGNFNQPQHF

J gene: TRBJ1-6
V gene: TRBV27
clone size: .
D gene: TRBD1
CDR3 DNA: TGTGCCAGCAGTTTATCGATGGGGGACAGAAATTCACCCCTCCACTTT
CDR3 protein: CASSLSMGDRNSPLHF

J gene: TRBJ2-3
V gene: TRBV7-9
clone size: .
D gene: .
CDR3 DNA: TGTGCCAGCAGCTCGGCTGCCGTAGATACGCAGTATTTT
CDR3 protein: CASSSAAVDTQYF

J gene: TRBJ1-1
V gene: TRBV5-4
clone size: .
D gene: TRBD1
CDR3 DNA: TGTGCCAGCAGCGTGGGACAGGGAAACACTGAAGCTTTCTTT
CDR3 protein: CASSVGQGNTEAFF

J gene: TRBJ1-1
V gene: TRBV18
clone size: .
D gene: .
CDR3 DNA: TGTGCCAGCTCGCCCCGGGGGGGAGGGACTGAAGCTTTCTTT
CDR3 protein: CASSPRGGGTEAFF

J gene: TRBJ1-5
V gene: TRBV29-1
clone size: .
D gene: TRBD1
CDR3 DNA: TGCAGCGTGGACAGGGGTGATGGGCCCCAGCATTTT
CDR3 protein: CSVDRGDGPQHF

J gene: TRBJ1-3
V gene: TRBV19
clone size: .
D gene: .
CDR3 DNA: TGTGCCAGTAGAGAAGGGTCCCAGGGATCCTCTGGAAACACCATATATTTT
CDR3 protein: CASREGSQGSSGNTIYF

J gene: TRBJ1-2
V gene: TRBV4-3
clone size: once
D gene: .
CDR3 DNA: TGCGCCAGCAGCCCCAACGCGGTTGCAGGGACGAACTATGGCTACACCTTC
CDR3 protein: CASSPNAVAGTNYGYTF

J gene: TRBJ1-1
V gene: TRBV5-1
clone size: .
D gene: .
CDR3 DNA: TGCGCCAGCAGCTTGGTCGGGGGAAGATATACTGAAGCTTTCTTT
CDR3 protein: CASSLVGGRYTEAFF

J gene: TRBJ1-5
V gene: TRBV30
clone size: .
D gene: TRBD1
CDR3 DNA: TGTGCCTGGAGTGTAGGGACAGATAGCAATCAGCCCCAGCATTTT
CDR3 protein: CAWSVGTDSNQPQHF